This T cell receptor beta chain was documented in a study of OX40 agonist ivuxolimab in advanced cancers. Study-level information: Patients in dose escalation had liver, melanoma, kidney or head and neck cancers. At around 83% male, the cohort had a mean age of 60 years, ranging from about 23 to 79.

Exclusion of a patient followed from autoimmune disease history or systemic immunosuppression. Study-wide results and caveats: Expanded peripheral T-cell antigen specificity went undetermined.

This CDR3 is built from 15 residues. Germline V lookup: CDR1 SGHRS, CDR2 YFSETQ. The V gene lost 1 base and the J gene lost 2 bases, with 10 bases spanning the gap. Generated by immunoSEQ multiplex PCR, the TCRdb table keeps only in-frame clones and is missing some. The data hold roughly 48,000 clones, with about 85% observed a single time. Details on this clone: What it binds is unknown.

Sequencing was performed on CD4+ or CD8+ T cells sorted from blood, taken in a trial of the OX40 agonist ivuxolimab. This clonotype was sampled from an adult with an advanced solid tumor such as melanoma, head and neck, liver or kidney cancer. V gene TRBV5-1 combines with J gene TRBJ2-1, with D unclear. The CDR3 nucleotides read TGCGCCAGCAGCTTGTTCGGGCCCGCCTACAATGAGCAGTTCTTC. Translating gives CASSLFGPAYNEQFF.